The T cell receptor (beta chain) under discussion was sequenced for a study of T cell repertoires in cytomegalovirus infection. One entry per CDR3 protein, called by TCRdb with MiXCR from the reads. The table includes around 300,000 distinct CDR3 sequences, around 9.5% detected once. This clonotype appeared a few times. What was sequenced was PBMCs. The clonotype comes from a human donor in good health (CMV status not recorded). Some clones in this sample may be carry-over from other donors' samples.

CDR3 DNA: TGTGCCAGCAGTGTCCCGGGACGCGCCCAGTACTTC. Encoded protein: CASSVPGRAQYF. The rearrangement uses TRBV28 and TRBJ2-7; D may match TRBD1 or TRBD2 (5 bases each). There are 12 residues in the CDR3. Germline V lookup: CDR1 MDHEN, CDR2 SYDVKM. Trimming stripped 5 bases from V and 10 bases from J, with 15 bases between.